These 8 T cell receptor beta chains came from one sample sequenced in a study of blood T cell repertoires in COVID-19. TCRdb keeps only in-frame clones here, not all; method: immunoSEQ multiplex PCR. Among 30,000 to 35,000 clones listed, 85% to 90% were seen once. Material: peripheral blood. The receptors derive from an elderly man with acute or convalescent COVID-19.

The chain joins TRBV5-1 to TRBJ2-5; tentatively, D is TRBD1 (6 bases). The CDR3 sequence is 14 residues long. V shed 0 bases and J shed 5 bases, with 11 bases lying between them. CDR1 and CDR2 from the germline V gene are SGHRS and YFSETQ. The CDR3 DNA is TGCGCCAGCAGCTTGGGGGACATCGAGGAGACCCAGTACTTC. Its protein is CASSLGDIEETQYF.

The V gene is TRBV3-1 (or the pseudogene TRBV3-2), the J gene TRBJ2-5, with D unclear. The CDR3 contains 14 residues. V was pared by 0 bases and J by 5 bases, with 10 bases between. CDR1 and CDR2 (germline): LGHDT, YNNKEL (reference sequence). Here the CDR3 DNA reads TGTGCCAGCAGCCAAGACCTAGGAAGGGAGACCCAGTACTTC. Translation gives CASSQDLGRETQYF.

The J gene is TRBJ2-7, the V gene TRBV11-1; the match to TRBD1 covers 7 bases. The CDR3 has 14 amino acids. CDR1 and CDR2 from the germline V gene are SGHAT and FQDESV (reference sequence). Germline trimming cut 5 bases from V and 2 bases from J; bases unmatched to any gene: 6. The CDR3 bases are TGTGCCAGCAGCGTTACCGGGACAGCCTACGAGCAGTACTTC. Its protein product is CASSVTGTAYEQYF.

A note on this clone: The same CDR3 is also encoded by other DNA sequences in this sample. The J gene is TRBJ1-5, the V gene TRBV30; TRBD1 matches at 8 bases. CDR1 and CDR2 from the germline V gene are GTSNPN and SVGIG (reference sequence). V dropped 5 bases and J dropped 3; count of bases not matched to a gene: 3. The CDR3 has 13 residues. The CDR3 nucleotides read TGTGCCTGGGGACAGGGTCTCAATCAGCCCCAGCATTTT. Translation gives CAWGQGLNQPQHF.

The rearrangement uses TRBV7-9 and TRBJ1-1, with 10 bases that match TRBD1. The CDR3 has 16 amino acids. With 6 bases clipped from V and 3 bases from J, the junction kept 10 bases outside the gene matches. From germline, CDR1 is SEHNR and CDR2 FQNEAQ (reference sequence). The DNA for the CDR3 is TGTGCCAGCAGATGGACAGGGGGATTAAGGGACACTGAAGCTTTCTTT. Amino acids: CASRWTGGLRDTEAFF.

The chain joins TRBV7-9 to TRBJ1-4; TRBD1 is a possible D gene (5 bases). Germline values: CDR1 SEHNR, CDR2 FQNEAQ (reference sequence). Trimming pared 5 bases from V and 3 bases from J, leaving 10 bases between. The CDR3 is 14 amino acids. This CDR3 reads CASSRDSPNEKLFF. The CDR3 nucleotides read TGTGCCAGCAGCCGTGACAGCCCTAATGAAAAACTGTTTTTT. The full variable domain, completed using reference TRBV7-9 and TRBJ1-4, is DTGVSQNPRHKITKRGQNVTFRCDPISEHNRLYWYRQTLGQGPEFLTYFQNEAQLEKSRLLSDRFSAERPKGSFSTLEIQRTEQGDSAMYLCASSRDSPNEKLFFGSGTQLSVL.

The chain joins TRBV28 to TRBJ2-1, with 8 bases lining up with TRBD2. V lost 3 bases, J lost 2 bases, and 3 bases stayed unmatched. Germline loops: CDR1 MDHEN, CDR2 SYDVKM. The CDR3 sequence is 15 residues long. CDR3 residues: CASSLVGRAYNEQFF. In DNA, the CDR3 is TGTGCCAGCAGTTTGGTCGGGAGGGCCTACAATGAGCAGTTCTTC.

The chain is built from TRBV3-1 (or the pseudogene TRBV3-2) and TRBJ1-2; 7 bases fit TRBD1. V lost 1 base, J lost 5 bases, and 4 bases stayed unmatched. The CDR3 runs to 14 residues. Germline V gene sequence: CDR1 LGHDT, CDR2 YNNKEL (reference sequence). CDR3 residues: CASSQVSGGYGYTF. The CDR3 bases are TGTGCCAGCAGCCAAGTGTCAGGGGGGTATGGCTACACCTTC.